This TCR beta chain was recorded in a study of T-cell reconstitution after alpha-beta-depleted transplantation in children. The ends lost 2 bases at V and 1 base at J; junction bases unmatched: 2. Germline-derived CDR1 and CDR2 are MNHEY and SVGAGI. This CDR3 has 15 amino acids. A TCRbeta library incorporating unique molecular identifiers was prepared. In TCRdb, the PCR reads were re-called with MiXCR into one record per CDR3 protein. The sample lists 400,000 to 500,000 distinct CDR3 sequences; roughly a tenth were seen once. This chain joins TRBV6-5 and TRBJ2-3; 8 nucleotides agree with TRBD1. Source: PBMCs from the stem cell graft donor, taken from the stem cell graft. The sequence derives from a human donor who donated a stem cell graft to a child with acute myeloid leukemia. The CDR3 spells CASSYEDRGTDTQYF. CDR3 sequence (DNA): TGTGCCAGCAGTTACGAGGACAGGGGCACAGATACGCAGTATTTT.